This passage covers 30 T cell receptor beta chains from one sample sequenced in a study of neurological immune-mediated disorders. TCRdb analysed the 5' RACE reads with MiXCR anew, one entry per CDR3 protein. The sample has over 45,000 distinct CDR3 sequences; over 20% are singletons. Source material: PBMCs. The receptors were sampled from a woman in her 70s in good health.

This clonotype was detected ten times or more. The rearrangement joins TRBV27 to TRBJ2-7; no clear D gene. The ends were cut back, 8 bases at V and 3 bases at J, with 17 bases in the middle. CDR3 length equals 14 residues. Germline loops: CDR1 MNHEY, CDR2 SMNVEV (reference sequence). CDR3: CASAFRAVNYEQYF. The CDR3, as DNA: TGTGCCAGCGCCTTCCGGGCGGTAAACTACGAGCAGTACTTC.

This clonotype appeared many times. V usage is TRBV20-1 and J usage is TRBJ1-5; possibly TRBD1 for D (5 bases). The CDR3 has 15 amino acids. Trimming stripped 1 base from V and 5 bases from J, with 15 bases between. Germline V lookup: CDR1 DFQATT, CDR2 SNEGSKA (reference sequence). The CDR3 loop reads CSARGGSAGDQPQHF. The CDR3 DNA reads TGCAGTGCTAGAGGGGGGTCGGCCGGAGATCAGCCCCAGCATTTT.

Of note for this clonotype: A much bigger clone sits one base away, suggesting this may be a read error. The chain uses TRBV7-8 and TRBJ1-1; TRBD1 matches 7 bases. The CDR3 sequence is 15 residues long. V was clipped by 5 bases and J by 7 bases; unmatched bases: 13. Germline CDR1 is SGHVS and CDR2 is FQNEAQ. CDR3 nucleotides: TGTGCCAGCAGCGCTGTTACAGGGGTGAGCAATGAAGCTTTCTTT. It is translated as CASSAVTGVSNEAFF. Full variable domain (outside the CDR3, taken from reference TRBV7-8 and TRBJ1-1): GAGVSQSPRYKVAKRGQDVALRCDPISGHVSLFWYQQALGQGPEFLTYFQNEAQLDKSGLPSDRFFAERPEGSVSTLKIQRTQQEDSAVYLCASSAVTGVSNEAFFGQGTRLTVV.

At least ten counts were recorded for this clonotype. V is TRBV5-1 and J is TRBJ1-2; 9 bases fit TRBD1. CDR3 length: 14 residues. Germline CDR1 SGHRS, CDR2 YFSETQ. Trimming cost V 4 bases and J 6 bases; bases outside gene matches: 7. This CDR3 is CASSHPGQGDGYTF. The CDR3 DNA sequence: TGCGCCAGCAGCCACCCGGGACAGGGAGATGGCTACACCTTC.

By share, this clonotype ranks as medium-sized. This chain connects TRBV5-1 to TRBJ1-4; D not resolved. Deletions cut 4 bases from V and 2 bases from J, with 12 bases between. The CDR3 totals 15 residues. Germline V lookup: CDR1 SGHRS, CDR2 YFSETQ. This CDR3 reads CASSPEAQTNEKLFF. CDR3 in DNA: TGCGCCAGCAGCCCGGAAGCACAGACTAATGAAAAACTGTTTTTT.

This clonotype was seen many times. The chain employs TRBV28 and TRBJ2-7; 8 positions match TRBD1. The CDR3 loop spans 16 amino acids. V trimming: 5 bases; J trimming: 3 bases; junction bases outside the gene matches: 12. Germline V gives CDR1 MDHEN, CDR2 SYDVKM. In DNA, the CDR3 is TGTGCCAGCAGTCCTCCAGGGGGCAAGAGTTTCTACGAGCAGTACTTC. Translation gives CASSPPGGKSFYEQYF.

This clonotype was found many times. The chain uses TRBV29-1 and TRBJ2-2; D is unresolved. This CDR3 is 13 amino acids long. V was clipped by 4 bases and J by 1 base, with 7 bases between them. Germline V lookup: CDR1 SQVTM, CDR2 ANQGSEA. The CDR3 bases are TGCAGCGTTGGCGGTGGGAACACCGGGGAGCTGTTTTTT. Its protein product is CSVGGGNTGELFF.

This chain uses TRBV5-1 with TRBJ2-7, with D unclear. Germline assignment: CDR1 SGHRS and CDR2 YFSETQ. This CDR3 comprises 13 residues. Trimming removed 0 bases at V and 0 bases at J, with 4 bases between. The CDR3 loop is CASSLGYSYEQYF. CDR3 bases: TGCGCCAGCAGCTTGGGCTACTCCTACGAGCAGTACTTC.

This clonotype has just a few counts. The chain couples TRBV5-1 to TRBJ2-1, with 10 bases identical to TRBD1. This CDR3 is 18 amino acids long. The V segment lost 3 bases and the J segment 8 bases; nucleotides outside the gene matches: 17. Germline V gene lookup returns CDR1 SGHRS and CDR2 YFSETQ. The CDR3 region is CASSSHVGGDRGRDEQFF. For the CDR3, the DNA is TGCGCCAGCAGCTCCCATGTCGGGGGGGACAGGGGTCGAGATGAGCAGTTCTTC.

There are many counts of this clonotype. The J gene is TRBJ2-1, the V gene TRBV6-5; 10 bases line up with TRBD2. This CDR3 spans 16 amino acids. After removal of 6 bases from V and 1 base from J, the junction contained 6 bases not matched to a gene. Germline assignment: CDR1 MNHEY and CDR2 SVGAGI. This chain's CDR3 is CASSRPSGRSYNEQFF. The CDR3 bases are TGTGCCAGCAGCCGACCTAGCGGGAGATCCTACAATGAGCAGTTCTTC.

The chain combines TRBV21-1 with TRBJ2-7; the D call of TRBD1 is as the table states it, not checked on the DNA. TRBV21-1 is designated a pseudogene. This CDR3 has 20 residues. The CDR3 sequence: CASSTRVTGTFKLLTYEQYF. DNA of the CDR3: TGTGCCAGCAGCACAAGGGTGACAGGGACTTTCAAGTTATTAACCTACGAGCAGTACTTC.

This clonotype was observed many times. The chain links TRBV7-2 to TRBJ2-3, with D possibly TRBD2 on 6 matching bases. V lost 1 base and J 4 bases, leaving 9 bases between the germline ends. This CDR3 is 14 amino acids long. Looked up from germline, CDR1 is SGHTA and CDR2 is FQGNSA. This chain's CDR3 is CASSLVRRADTQYF. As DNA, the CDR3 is TGTGCCAGCAGCTTAGTAAGGAGGGCAGATACGCAGTATTTT. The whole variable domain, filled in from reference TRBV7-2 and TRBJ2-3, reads GAGVSQSPSNKVTEKGKDVELRCDPISGHTALYWYRQSLGQGLEFLIYFQGNSAPDKSGLPSDRFSAERTGGSVSTLTIQRTQQEDSAVYLCASSLVRRADTQYFGPGTRLTVL.

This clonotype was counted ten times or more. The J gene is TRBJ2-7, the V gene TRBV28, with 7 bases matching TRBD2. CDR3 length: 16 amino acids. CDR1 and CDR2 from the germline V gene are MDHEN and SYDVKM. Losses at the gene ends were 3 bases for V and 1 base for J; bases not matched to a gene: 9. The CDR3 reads CASSFLGTTHSYEQYF. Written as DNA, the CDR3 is TGTGCCAGCAGTTTCTTAGGGACTACCCATTCCTACGAGCAGTACTTC.

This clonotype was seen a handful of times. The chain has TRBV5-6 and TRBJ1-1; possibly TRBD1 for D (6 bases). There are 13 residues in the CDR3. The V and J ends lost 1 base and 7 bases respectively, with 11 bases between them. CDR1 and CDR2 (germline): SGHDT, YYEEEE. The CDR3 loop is CASSLNGGGEAFF. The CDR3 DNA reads TGTGCCAGCAGCTTGAATGGGGGCGGTGAAGCTTTCTTT.

DNA of the CDR3: TGTGCCAGCAGCTTTATGGGGGGAGCGAGCACAGATACGCAGTATTTT. Its translation: CASSFMGGASTDTQYF. The chain is built from TRBV7-3 and TRBJ2-3, with D perhaps TRBD2 (6 bases). Trimming took 3 bases from V and 0 from J, leaving 13 bases between them. The length of the CDR3 is 16 residues. Germline CDR1 reads SGHTA; CDR2 reads FQGTGA.

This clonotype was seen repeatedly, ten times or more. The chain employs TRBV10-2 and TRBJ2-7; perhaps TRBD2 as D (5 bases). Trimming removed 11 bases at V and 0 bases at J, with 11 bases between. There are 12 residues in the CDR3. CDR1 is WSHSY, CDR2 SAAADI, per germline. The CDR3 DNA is TGCGCCCGAGAGGGCAGCTCCTACGAGCAGTACTTC. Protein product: CAREGSSYEQYF.

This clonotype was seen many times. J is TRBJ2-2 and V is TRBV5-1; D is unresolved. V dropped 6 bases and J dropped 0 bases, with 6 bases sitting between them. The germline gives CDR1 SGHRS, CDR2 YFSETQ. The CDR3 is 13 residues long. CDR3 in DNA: TGCGCCAGCACCGAGCCGAACACCGGGGAGCTGTTTTTT. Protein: CASTEPNTGELFF.

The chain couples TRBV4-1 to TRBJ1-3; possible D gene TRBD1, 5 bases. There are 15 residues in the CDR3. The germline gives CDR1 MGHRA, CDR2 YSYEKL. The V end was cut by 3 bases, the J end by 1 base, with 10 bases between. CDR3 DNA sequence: TGCGCCAGCAGCCACGGACATGAGTCTGGAAACACCATATATTTT. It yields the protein CASSHGHESGNTIYF.

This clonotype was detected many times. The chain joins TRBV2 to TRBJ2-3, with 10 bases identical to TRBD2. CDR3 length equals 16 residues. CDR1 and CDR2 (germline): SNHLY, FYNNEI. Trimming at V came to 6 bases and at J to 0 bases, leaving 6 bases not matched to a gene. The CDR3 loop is CASRPGLAVSTDTQYF. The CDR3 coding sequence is TGTGCCAGCAGACCCGGACTAGCGGTTAGCACAGATACGCAGTATTTT.

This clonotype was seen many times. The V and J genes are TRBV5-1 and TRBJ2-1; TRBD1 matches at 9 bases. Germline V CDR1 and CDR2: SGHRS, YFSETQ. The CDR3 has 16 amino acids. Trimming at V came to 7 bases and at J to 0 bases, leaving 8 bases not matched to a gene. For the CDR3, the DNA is TGCGCCAGCCACAGGGGGCCCATTAGCTCCTACAATGAGCAGTTCTTC. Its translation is CASHRGPISSYNEQFF.

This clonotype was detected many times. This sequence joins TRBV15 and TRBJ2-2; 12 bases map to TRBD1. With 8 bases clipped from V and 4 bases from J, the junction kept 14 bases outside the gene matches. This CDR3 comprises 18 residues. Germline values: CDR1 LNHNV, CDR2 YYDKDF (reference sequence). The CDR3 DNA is TGTGCCACCCGAGGGACAGGGGGCCGACAACTTCTCACCGGGGAGCTGTTTTTT. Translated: CATRGTGGRQLLTGELFF.

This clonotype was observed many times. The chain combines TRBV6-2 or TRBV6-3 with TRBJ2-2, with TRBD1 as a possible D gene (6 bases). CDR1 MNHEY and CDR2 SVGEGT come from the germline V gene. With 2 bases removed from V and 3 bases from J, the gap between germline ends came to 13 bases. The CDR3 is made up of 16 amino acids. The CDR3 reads CASSYVGGADTGELFF. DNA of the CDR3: TGTGCCAGCAGTTACGTTGGGGGCGCGGACACCGGGGAGCTGTTTTTT.

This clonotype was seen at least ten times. CDR3 nucleotides: TGTGCCATCAGTGAGATATTAGCGGGAGCCGAGACCCAGTACTTC. This encodes CAISEILAGAETQYF. The V and J genes are TRBV10-3 and TRBJ2-5; TRBD2 agrees at 9 bases. The V gene's germline CDR1 is ENHRY and CDR2 SYGVKD. The CDR3 sequence is 15 residues long. J gave up 5 bases and V 2 bases, and 6 bases lay outside the gene matches.

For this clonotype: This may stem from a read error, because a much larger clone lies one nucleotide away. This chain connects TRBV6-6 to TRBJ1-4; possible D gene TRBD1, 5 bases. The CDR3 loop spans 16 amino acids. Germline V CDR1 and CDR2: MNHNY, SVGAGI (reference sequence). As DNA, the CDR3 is TGTGCCAGCAGTTTCCTCCCGACAGCAACTAATAAAAAACTGTTTTTT. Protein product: CASSFLPTATNKKLFF.

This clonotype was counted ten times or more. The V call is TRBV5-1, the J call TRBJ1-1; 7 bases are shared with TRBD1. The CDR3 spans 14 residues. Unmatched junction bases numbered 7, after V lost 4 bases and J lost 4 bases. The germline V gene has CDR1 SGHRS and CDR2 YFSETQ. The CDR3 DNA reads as TGCGCCAGCAGCCCTAGACAGGGAGGCACTGAAGCTTTCTTT. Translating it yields CASSPRQGGTEAFF. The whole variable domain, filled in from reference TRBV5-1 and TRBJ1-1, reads KAGVTQTPRYLIKTRGQQVTLSCSPISGHRSVSWYQQTPGQGLQFLFEYFSETQRNKGNFPGRFSGRQFSNSRSEMNVSTLELGDSALYLCASSPRQGGTEAFFGQGTRLTVV.

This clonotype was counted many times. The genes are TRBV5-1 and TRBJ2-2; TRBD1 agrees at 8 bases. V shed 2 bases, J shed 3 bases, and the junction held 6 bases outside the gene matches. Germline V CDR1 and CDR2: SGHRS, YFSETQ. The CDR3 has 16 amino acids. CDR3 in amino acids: CASSFQGATDTGELFF. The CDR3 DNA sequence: TGCGCCAGCAGCTTCCAGGGGGCAACGGACACCGGGGAGCTGTTTTTT.

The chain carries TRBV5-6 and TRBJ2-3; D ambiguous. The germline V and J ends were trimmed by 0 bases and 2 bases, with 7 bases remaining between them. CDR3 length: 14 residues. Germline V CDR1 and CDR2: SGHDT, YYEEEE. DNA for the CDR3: TGTGCCAGCAGCTTGGGGGCCCACACAGATACGCAGTATTTT. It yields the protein CASSLGAHTDTQYF.

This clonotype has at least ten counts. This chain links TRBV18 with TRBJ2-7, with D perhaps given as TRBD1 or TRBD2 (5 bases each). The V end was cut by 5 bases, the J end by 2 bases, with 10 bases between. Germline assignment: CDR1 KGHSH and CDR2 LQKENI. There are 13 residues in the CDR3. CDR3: CASSGGLTYEQYF. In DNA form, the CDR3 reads TGTGCCAGCTCAGGGGGTTTAACCTACGAGCAGTACTTC.

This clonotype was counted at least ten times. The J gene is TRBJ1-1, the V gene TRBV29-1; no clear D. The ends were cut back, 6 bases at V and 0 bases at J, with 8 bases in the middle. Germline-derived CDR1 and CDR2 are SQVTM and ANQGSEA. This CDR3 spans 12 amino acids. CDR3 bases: TGCAGCGTCGTACAGTTGAACACTGAAGCTTTCTTT. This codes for CSVVQLNTEAFF.

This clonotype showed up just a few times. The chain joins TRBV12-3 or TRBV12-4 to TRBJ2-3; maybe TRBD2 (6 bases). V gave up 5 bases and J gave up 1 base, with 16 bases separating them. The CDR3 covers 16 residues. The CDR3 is CASSAPGAGRTDTQYF. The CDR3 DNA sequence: TGTGCCAGCAGTGCCCCCGGGGCGGGACGCACAGATACGCAGTATTTT.